This T cell receptor (beta chain) was recovered during a study of blood T cell repertoires in COVID-19. Study information: Either two negative PCRs, clearance, or symptom resolution qualified Cohort 3 donors as recovered.

Repertoires were generated with immunoSEQ multiplex PCR, while TCRdb's copy carries only in-frame clones and drops some. The sample includes a few hundred thousand clones, 70% to 90% seen only once; the top ten take less than 2.5%. This CDR3 contains 14 residues. Germline values: CDR1 MNHEY, CDR2 SVGAGI. The V segment lost 2 bases and the J segment 8 bases; nucleotides outside the gene matches: 4. The V and J genes are TRBV6-5 and TRBJ2-4, with TRBD1 matching 9 bases. Sequencing was performed on PBMCs or T cells enriched from blood (not recorded which). This TCR was sampled from a man aged 40-49 years in a cohort exposed to, infected with or recovered from COVID-19 (not recorded which). The CDR3 coding sequence is TGTGCCAGCAGTTACGGGACAGGGAGGGACATTCAGTACTTC. Protein product: CASSYGTGRDIQYF.